This T cell receptor (beta chain) was documented in a study of beta chain features in type 1 diabetes. Expressed TCRB transcripts got sequenced, as all isolated RNA was reverse transcribed. Generated by immunoSEQ multiplex PCR, the TCRdb table keeps only in-frame clones and is missing some. The table records some 250,000 clones, around 9.9% of them present only once. This clone was observed a handful of times. Its target is unknown. This CDR3 has 17 amino acids. Deletions cut 0 bases from V and 0 bases from J, with 15 bases between. CDR1 and CDR2 from the germline V gene are LNHNV and YYDKDF (reference sequence). Study conclusions and caveats: Patients with Type 1 diabetes showed moderately but significantly shorter TCRB CDR3s in all four CD4+ subsets. Sequencing used cDNA, and cells with high TCR expression could therefore be over-represented.

The receptor was derived from a man in his thirties or forties with type 1 diabetes. The V and J genes are TRBV15 and TRBJ2-7, with D perhaps matching TRBD2 (7 bases). Sequencing was performed on naive CD4+ T cells from blood. DNA of the CDR3: TGTGCCACCAGCAGAGATCTCGAGGGGGGGAGCTCCTACGAGCAGTACTTC. This codes for CATSRDLEGGSSYEQYF.